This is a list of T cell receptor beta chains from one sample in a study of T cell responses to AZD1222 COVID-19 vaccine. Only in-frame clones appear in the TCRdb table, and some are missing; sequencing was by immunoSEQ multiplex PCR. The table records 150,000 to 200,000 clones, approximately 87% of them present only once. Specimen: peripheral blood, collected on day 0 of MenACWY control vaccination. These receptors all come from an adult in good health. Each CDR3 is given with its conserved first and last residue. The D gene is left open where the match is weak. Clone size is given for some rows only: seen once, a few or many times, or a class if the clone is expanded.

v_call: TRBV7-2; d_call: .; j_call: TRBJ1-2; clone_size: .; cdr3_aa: CASSLLGPGGYGYTF; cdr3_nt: TGTGCCAGCAGCTTACTAGGACCCGGGGGCTATGGCTACACCTTC
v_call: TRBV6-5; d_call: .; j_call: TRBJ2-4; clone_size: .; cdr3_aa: CASGEGGGAKNIQYF; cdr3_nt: TGTGCCAGTGGAGAAGGTGGGGGAGCCAAAAACATTCAGTACTTC
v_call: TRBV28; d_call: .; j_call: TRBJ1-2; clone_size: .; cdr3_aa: CASSRGTDRGRNYGYTF; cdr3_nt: TGTGCCAGCAGCCGCGGGACGGACAGAGGACGTAACTATGGCTACACCTTC
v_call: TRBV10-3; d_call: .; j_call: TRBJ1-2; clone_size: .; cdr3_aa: CAISGPKGGSDYGYTF; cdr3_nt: TGTGCCATCAGTGGCCCGAAGGGGGGGTCGGACTATGGCTACACCTTC
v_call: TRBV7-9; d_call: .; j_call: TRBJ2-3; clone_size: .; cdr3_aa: CASSQKSTDTQYF; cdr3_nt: TGTGCCAGCAGCCAAAAAAGCACAGATACGCAGTATTTT
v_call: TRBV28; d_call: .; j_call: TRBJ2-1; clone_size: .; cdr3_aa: CASKETGYNEQFF; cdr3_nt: TGTGCCAGCAAAGAAACAGGGTACAATGAGCAGTTCTTC
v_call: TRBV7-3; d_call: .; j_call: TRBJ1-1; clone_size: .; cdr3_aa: CASSLGGGNTEAFF; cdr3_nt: TGTGCCAGCAGCTTAGGAGGTGGGAACACTGAAGCTTTCTTT
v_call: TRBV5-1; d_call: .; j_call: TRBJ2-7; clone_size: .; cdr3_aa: CASSLEAAETYEQYF; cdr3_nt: TGCGCCAGCAGCTTGGAGGCGGCGGAGACCTACGAGCAGTACTTC
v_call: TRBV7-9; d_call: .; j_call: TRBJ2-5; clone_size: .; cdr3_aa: CASSSSFAGEETQYF; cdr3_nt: TGTGCCAGCAGCTCCAGTTTCGCAGGGGAAGAGACCCAGTACTTC
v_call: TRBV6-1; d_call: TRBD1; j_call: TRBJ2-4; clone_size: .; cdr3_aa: CASSEEGGGLAKNIQYF; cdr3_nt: TGTGCCAGCAGTGAAGAAGGGGGCGGACTAGCCAAAAACATTCAGTACTTC
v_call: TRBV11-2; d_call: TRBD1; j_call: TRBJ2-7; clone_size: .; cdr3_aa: CASSHSMDRVEEQYF; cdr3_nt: TGTGCCAGCAGCCACTCAATGGACAGGGTTGAGGAGCAGTACTTC
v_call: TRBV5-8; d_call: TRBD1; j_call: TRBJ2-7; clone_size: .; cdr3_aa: CASSWAREGAGEQYF; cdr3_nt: TGTGCCAGCAGCTGGGCGAGAGAGGGGGCAGGCGAGCAGTACTTC
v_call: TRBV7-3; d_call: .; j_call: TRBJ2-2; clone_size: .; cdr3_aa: CASSLKADRETGELFF; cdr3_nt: TGTGCCAGCAGCTTAAAAGCGGACAGAGAGACCGGGGAGCTGTTTTTT
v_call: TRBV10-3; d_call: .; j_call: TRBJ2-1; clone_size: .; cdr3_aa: CAISINNEQFF; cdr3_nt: TGTGCCATCTCGATAAACAATGAGCAGTTCTTC
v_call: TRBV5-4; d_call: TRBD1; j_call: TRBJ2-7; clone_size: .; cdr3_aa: CASSAPGQGFHEQYF; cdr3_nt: TGTGCCAGCAGCGCCCCGGGACAGGGATTCCACGAGCAGTACTTC
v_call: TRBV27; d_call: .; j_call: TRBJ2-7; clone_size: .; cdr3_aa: CASSFGTPHGEQYF; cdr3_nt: TGTGCCAGCAGTTTCGGAACCCCCCATGGCGAGCAGTACTTC
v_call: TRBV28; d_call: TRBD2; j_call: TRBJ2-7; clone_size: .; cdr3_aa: CASSFLDGRANYEQYF; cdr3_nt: TGTGCCAGCAGTTTTCTGGACGGGAGGGCCAACTACGAGCAGTACTTC
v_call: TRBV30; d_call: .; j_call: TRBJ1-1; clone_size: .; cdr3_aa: CAWSGIRVGEAFF; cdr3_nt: TGTGCCTGGAGTGGAATCAGGGTCGGAGAAGCTTTCTTT
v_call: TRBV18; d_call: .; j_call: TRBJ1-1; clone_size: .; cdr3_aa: CASSPTSEGRTEAFF; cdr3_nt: TGTGCCAGCTCACCAACAAGTGAGGGGAGGACTGAAGCTTTCTTT
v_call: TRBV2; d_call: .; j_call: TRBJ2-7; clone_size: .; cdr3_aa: CASRGSGGAYEQYF; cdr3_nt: TGTGCCAGCAGAGGTAGCGGTGGTGCCTACGAGCAGTACTTC
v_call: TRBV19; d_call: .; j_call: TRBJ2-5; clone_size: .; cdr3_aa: CASSILRVDGGAETQYF; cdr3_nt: TGTGCCAGTAGTATCTTACGGGTGGACGGAGGAGCAGAGACCCAGTACTTC
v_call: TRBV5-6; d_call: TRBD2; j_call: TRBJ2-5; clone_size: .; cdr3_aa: CASSQKGAGGLETQYF; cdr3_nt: TGTGCCAGCAGCCAGAAGGGCGCGGGGGGCTTAGAGACCCAGTACTTC
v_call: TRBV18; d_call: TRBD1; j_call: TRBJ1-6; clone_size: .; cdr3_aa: CASSPRTGPDSPLHF; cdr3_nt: TGTGCCAGCTCACCTAGGACAGGGCCGGATTCACCCCTCCACTTT
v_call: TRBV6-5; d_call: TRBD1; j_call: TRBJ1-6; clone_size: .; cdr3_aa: CASRSRGTGNSPLHF; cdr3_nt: TGTGCCAGCAGGTCCCGAGGGACAGGGAATTCACCCCTCCACTTT
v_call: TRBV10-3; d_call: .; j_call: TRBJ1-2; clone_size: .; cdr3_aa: CAITSGQDSNYGYTF; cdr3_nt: TGTGCCATCACCTCCGGGCAAGACAGCAACTATGGCTACACCTTC
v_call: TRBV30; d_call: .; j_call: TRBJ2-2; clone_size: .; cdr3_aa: CAWRTPTGELFF; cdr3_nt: TGTGCCTGGAGAACGCCGACCGGGGAGCTGTTTTTT
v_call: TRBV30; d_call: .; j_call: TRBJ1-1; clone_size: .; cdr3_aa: CAWSINSGDTEAFF; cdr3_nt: TGTGCCTGGAGTATAAACAGCGGGGACACTGAAGCTTTCTTT
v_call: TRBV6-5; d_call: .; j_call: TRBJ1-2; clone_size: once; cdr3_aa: CASSYSTIVGYGYTF; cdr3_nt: TGTGCCAGCAGTTACTCAACCATAGTAGGCTATGGCTACACCTTC
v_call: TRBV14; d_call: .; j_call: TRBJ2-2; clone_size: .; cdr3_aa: CASSQVLANTGELFF; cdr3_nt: TGTGCCAGCAGCCAAGTATTAGCGAACACCGGGGAGCTGTTTTTT
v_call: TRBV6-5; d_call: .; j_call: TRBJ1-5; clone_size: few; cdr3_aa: CASSLTGLSNQPQHF; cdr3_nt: TGTGCCAGCAGTTTGACAGGCCTTAGCAATCAGCCCCAGCATTTT
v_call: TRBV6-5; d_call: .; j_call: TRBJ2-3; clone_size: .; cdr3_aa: CASSYSGADTQYF; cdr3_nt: TGTGCCAGCAGTTACTCTGGGGCAGATACGCAGTATTTT
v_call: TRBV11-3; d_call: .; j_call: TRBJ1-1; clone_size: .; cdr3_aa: CASSLDRGEERMNTEAFF; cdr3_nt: TGTGCCAGCAGCTTAGATCGCGGGGAGGAGAGAATGAACACTGAAGCTTTCTTT
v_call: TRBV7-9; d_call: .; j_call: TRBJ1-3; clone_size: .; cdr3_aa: CAVGKYLPSSGNTIYF; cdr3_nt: TGTGCCGTGGGAAAGTACCTACCCAGCTCTGGAAACACCATATATTTT
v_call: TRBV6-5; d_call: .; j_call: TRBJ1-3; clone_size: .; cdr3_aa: CASSYQYSGNTIYF; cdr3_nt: TGTGCCAGCAGTTACCAGTACTCAGGAAACACCATATATTTT
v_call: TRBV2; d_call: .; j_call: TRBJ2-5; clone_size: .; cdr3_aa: CASGRETQYF; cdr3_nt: TGTGCCAGCGGGCGGGAGACCCAGTACTTC
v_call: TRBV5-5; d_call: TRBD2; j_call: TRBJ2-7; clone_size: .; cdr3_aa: CASSLGAPFSSGTYEQYF; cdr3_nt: TGTGCCAGCAGCTTGGGGGCCCCTTTCTCTAGCGGAACCTACGAGCAGTACTTC
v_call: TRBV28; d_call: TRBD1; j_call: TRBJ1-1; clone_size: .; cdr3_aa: CASRKAGGEDKAFF; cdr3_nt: TGTGCCAGCAGAAAGGCAGGGGGCGAGGACAAAGCTTTCTTT
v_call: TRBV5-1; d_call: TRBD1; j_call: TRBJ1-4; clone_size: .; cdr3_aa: CASSFGQGNEKLFF; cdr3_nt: TGCGCCAGCAGCTTCGGACAGGGCAATGAAAAACTGTTTTTT
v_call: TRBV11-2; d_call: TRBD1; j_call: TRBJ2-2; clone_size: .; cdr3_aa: CASSSGQGFTGELFF; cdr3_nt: TGTGCCAGCAGCTCGGGACAGGGTTTCACCGGGGAGCTGTTTTTT
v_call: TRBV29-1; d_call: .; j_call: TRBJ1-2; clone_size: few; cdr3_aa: CSVEGGYTF; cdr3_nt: TGCAGCGTTGAGGGTGGCTACACCTTC
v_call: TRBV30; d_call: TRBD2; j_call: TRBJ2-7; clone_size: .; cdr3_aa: CAWSVDGRVSSYEQYF; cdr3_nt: TGTGCCTGGAGTGTCGACGGGAGGGTGTCGTCCTACGAGCAGTACTTC
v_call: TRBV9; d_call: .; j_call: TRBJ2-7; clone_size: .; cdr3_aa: CASSQRTESYEQYF; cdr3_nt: TGTGCCAGCAGCCAAAGGACGGAGTCCTACGAGCAGTACTTC
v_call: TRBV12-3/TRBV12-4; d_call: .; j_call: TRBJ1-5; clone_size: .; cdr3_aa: CASSPRSLQPQHF; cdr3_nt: TGTGCCAGCAGTCCCCGCAGCCTGCAGCCCCAGCATTTT
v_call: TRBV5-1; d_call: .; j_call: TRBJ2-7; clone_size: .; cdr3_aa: CASSYDSKYEQYF; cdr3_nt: TGCGCCAGCAGCTACGACAGTAAGTACGAGCAGTACTTC
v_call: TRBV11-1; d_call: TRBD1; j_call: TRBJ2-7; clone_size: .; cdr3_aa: CASSAGRDRAHEQYF; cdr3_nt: TGTGCCAGCAGCGCCGGACGGGACAGGGCCCACGAGCAGTACTTC
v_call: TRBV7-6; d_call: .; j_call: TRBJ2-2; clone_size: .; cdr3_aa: CASSLAGAGTGELFF; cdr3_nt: TGTGCCAGCAGCTTAGCGGGGGCCGGGACCGGGGAGCTGTTTTTT
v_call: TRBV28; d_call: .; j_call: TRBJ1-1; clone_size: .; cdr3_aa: CASSGDAPEAFF; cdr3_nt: TGTGCCAGCAGTGGGGATGCGCCTGAAGCTTTCTTT
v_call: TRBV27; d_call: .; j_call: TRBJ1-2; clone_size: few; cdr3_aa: CASSSRGDRNYGYTF; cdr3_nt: TGTGCCAGCAGTTCCCGTGGCGACAGGAACTATGGCTACACCTTC
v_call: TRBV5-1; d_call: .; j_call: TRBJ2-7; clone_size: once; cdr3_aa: CASSSGTRGAHEQYF; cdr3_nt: TGCGCCAGCAGCTCGGGCACCCGGGGTGCGCACGAGCAGTACTTC
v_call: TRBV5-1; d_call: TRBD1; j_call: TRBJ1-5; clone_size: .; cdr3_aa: CASSWTGVGQPQHF; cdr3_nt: TGCGCCAGCAGCTGGACAGGGGTGGGTCAGCCCCAGCATTTT
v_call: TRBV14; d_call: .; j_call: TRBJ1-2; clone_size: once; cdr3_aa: CASSQNLYGYTF; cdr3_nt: TGTGCCAGCAGCCAAAACCTCTATGGCTACACCTTC
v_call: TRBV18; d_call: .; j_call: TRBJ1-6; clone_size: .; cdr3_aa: CASSPSESSPLHF; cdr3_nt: TGTGCCAGCTCACCTAGTGAATCCTCACCCCTCCACTTT
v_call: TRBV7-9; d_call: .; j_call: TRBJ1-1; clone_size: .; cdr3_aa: CASSTQGEGTEAFF; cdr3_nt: TGTGCCAGCAGCACCCAGGGAGAAGGAACTGAAGCTTTCTTT